These T cell receptor beta chains were read from a single sample in a study of Tregs in tolerant kidney transplant recipients. Antigen specificity for these receptors is unknown. Data came from immunoSEQ multiplex PCR; TCRdb stores just in-frame clones and leaves some out. The sample has some 1,500 clones, about 39% seen once; the top ten hold around a quarter. The sequencing sample was made of Tregs from blood cultured with allogeneic cells. These receptors all stem from a human patient who received a combined kidney and bone marrow transplant. The T cells may partly be graft donor cells. Both conserved end residues are part of each CDR3. D genes are given only for firm matches. Only part of the rows carry a size: once, few, many, or a class if the clone is expanded.

TRBV6-1	-	-	TRBJ2-5	TGTGCCAGCAGGAGGTCAGGACAAGAGACCCAGTACTTC	CASRRSGQETQYF
TRBV5-1	-	medium-sized	TRBJ2-5	TGCGCCAGCAGCTTGGTCCCCCAGCAGTACCAAGAGACCCAGTACTTC	CASSLVPQQYQETQYF
TRBV28	-	few	TRBJ1-1	TGTGCCAGCAGCTGGACCTTGGGCACTGAAGCTTTCTTT	CASSWTLGTEAFF
TRBV27	-	-	TRBJ1-5	TGTGCCAGCAGTTTATCGCAGGGTGGGGGTCAGCCCCAGCATTTT	CASSLSQGGGQPQHF
TRBV6-5	-	few	TRBJ1-2	TGTGCCAGCAGTTACAGGGGGGTTGATGGCTACACCTTC	CASSYRGVDGYTF
TRBV4-1	-	-	TRBJ2-7	TGCGCCAGCAGCCAAGCTTACAACTACGAGCAGTACTTC	CASSQAYNYEQYF
TRBV6-5	TRBD2	-	TRBJ2-3	TGTGCCAGCAGGTCACTAGCGGGGGGAGCATATACGCAGTATTTT	CASRSLAGGAYTQYF
TRBV10-1	TRBD1	few	TRBJ2-1	TGCGCCAGCAGCGACGGGACAGCGGAGCAGTTCTTC	CASSDGTAEQFF
TRBV19	TRBD2	-	TRBJ2-1	TGTGCCAGTAGTAATTGGGTTGGCGGGGGCAATGAGCAGTTCTTC	CASSNWVGGGNEQFF
TRBV4-2	-	-	TRBJ1-2	TGTGCCAGCCTTAAGTCGTCGGGGGGGATCGGAGGCTACACCTTC	CASLKSSGGIGGYTF
TRBV6-5	-	-	TRBJ2-5	TGTGCCAGCAGGAGGTCAGGACAAGAGACCCAGTACTTC	CASRRSGQETQYF
TRBV15	-	-	TRBJ2-6	TGTGCCACCAGTGGACCGCGGGGAGCCTCTGGGGCCAACGTCCTGACTTTC	CATSGPRGASGANVLTF
TRBV4-3	-	-	TRBJ1-4	TGCGCCAGCAGCCAGGCGCGGGGGCAATCTAATGAAAAACTGTTTTTT	CASSQARGQSNEKLFF
TRBV18	-	hyperexpanded	TRBJ1-2	TGTGCCAGCTCACCTCAAATGTTATACCCCGCACGGTTCAACTATGGCTACACCTTC	CASSPQMLYPARFNYGYTF
TRBV6-1	-	-	TRBJ1-2	TGTGCCAGCAGCCCGTGGGACTCTCCAGCGGGAGGCTACACCTTC	CASSPWDSPAGGYTF
TRBV14	TRBD1	-	TRBJ2-1	TGTGCCAGCAGCCAAGGGACAGGGACGTTCTTC	CASSQGTGTFF
TRBV5-4	TRBD2	-	TRBJ2-3	TGTGCCAGCAGCATACTAGCGCGAGATACGCAGTATTTT	CASSILARDTQYF
TRBV6-9	TRBD1	-	TRBJ1-2	TGTGCCAGCAGTTACAGGGGGGTTGATGGCTACACCTTC	CASSYRGVDGYTF
TRBV7-3	-	few	TRBJ2-1	TGTGCCAGCAGCGGCGGGGCGGCGATCAATGAGCAGTTCTTC	CASSGGAAINEQFF
TRBV29-1	TRBD1	once	TRBJ1-2	TGCAGCGTTGACGGGTCAGGGGGGTATGGCTACACCTTC	CSVDGSGGYGYTF
TRBV28	-	once	TRBJ1-2	TGTGCCAGCAGTTCCCTCGGACTGATTTTAAGCTATGGCTACACCTTC	CASSSLGLILSYGYTF
TRBV5-1	-	few	TRBJ2-7	TGCGCCAGCAGCTTGGATGGACGCCACGAGCAGTACTTC	CASSLDGRHEQYF
TRBV15	-	-	TRBJ1-5	TGTGCCACCAGCAGAGATCTTGTCCTTAGCAATCAGCCCCAGCATTTT	CATSRDLVLSNQPQHF
TRBV25-1	TRBD2	-	TRBJ2-2	TGTGCCAGGGGGGACCGCGCGGGAGGGCCAACCGGGGAGCTGTTTTTT	CARGDRAGGPTGELFF
TRBV5-4	TRBD2	-	TRBJ2-5	TGTGCCAGCAGCCCGGGGGGTAGGGCGAGCGAGACCCAGTACTTC	CASSPGGRASETQYF
TRBV28	-	-	TRBJ1-2	TGTGCCAGCAGTACGGTGGGGAACTATGGCTACACCTTC	CASSTVGNYGYTF
TRBV7-6	-	-	TRBJ2-5	TGTGCCAGCAGCTCTTATGCCGGGACAGCGGGAGAGACCCAGTACTTC	CASSSYAGTAGETQYF
TRBV19	-	few	TRBJ2-7	TGTGCCAGTAGTTCACAGCCCTCAGGTCACGAGCAGTACTTC	CASSSQPSGHEQYF
TRBV4-1	TRBD1	medium-sized	TRBJ1-2	TGCGCCAGCAGCCACCCCGGGGGACAGGGCGGGTATGGCTACACCTTC	CASSHPGGQGGYGYTF
TRBV20-1	-	-	TRBJ1-1	TGCAGGGGGAATTGGAACACTGAAGCTTTCTTT	CRGNWNTEAFF
TRBV7-2	TRBD2	-	TRBJ2-1	TGTGCCAGCAGCTTAGTCTCCTTAGCGGGAGGAGACAATGAGCAGTTCTTC	CASSLVSLAGGDNEQFF
TRBV18	-	-	TRBJ2-3	TGTGCCAGCTCACCATTTCGCGGGACCAGCACAGATACGCAGTATTTT	CASSPFRGTSTDTQYF
TRBV19	TRBD1	once	TRBJ1-5	TGTGCCAGTAGGAGCCCAGGGGGCGTAGAGAATCAGCCCCAGCATTTT	CASRSPGGVENQPQHF
TRBV5-6	-	large	TRBJ2-1	TGTGCCAGCAGCTCGGACCTCTACAATGAGCAGTTCTTC	CASSSDLYNEQFF
TRBV21-1	-	once	TRBJ1-1	TGTGCCAGCAGTAAGGGCATAGCTACACCAATTCGCACTGAAGCTTTCTTT	CASSKGIATPIRTEAFF
TRBV23-1	-	-	TRBJ2-6	TGCGCCAGCAGTGTTCACGTGCAACAAAGTCGGGCCAACGTCCTGACTTTC	CASSVHVQQSRANVLTF
TRBV5-6	-	large	TRBJ1-1	TGTGCCAGCAGCCCGACACTTAGGAAGAACACTGAAGCTTTCTTT	CASSPTLRKNTEAFF
TRBV5-8	-	-	TRBJ2-1	TGTGCCAGCAGCTCGGACCTCTACAATGAGCAGTTCTTC	CASSSDLYNEQFF
TRBV18	TRBD1	-	TRBJ2-7	TGTGCCAGCTCAGACAGGGACGAGCAGTACTTC	CASSDRDEQYF
TRBV10-3	-	-	TRBJ2-5	TGTGCCATCAGTGGCAGCAGACACCAAGAGACCCAGTACTTC	CAISGSRHQETQYF
TRBV6-5	-	-	TRBJ1-2	TGTGCCAGCAGTTACGTGAGGGCGGATAACTATGGCTACACCTTC	CASSYVRADNYGYTF
TRBV10-3	TRBD2	-	TRBJ2-3	TGTGCCAGCAGTTACTGGGGTAGCGGGAGCGGCACAGATACGCAGTATTTT	CASSYWGSGSGTDTQYF
TRBV4-1	TRBD1	-	TRBJ1-1	TGCGCCAGCAGCCGGGCTGACAGGGGCACTGAAGCTTTCTTT	CASSRADRGTEAFF
TRBV19	-	few	TRBJ1-1	TGTGCCAGTAGTACCCAATGGGGGAGCGAAGCTTTCTTT	CASSTQWGSEAFF